This TCR beta chain was recorded in a study of CD8 T cells in ankylosing spondylitis. Points from the study as a whole: What appeared characteristic of ankylosing spondylitis blood was a TCR beta motif of several highly homologous variants.

In its sample, this clonotype was seen many times. The antigen remains undetermined. Molecular-barcoded quantitative 5'-RACE produced these TCR beta libraries. One entry per CDR3 protein, called by TCRdb with MiXCR from the 5' RACE reads. The sample consists of 200,000 to 250,000 distinct CDR3 sequences, 6% to 8.5% of them appearing once. The origin of this receptor is a male donor with ankylosing spondylitis. What was sequenced was blood, either unsorted or a sorted T cell fraction (not recorded which).

The CDR3 region is CATSDRDRGPETQYF. The DNA of the CDR3 is TGTGCCACCAGTGATAGGGACAGGGGGCCTGAGACCCAGTACTTC. The V gene is TRBV24-1, the J gene TRBJ2-5; 12 bases fit TRBD1. The CDR3 has 15 residues. Unmatched junction bases numbered 3, after V lost 3 bases and J lost 5 bases. The germline gives CDR1 KGHDR, CDR2 SFDVKD.